Presented here are 17 T cell receptor beta chains from one specimen sequenced in a study of blood T cell repertoires in COVID-19. The repertoire was sequenced with immunoSEQ multiplex PCR; TCRdb's copy has only in-frame clones and lacks some. The sample holds fewer than 450,000 clones, 80% to 90% seen once. The sequenced sample consisted of peripheral blood. Source of these receptors: a woman aged 45-65 years with COVID-19, enrolled during active disease.

The chain joins TRBV29-1 to TRBJ2-1; 7 bases line up with TRBD2. CDR3 length: 14 amino acids. Germline CDR1 reads SQVTM; CDR2 reads ANQGSEA. Losses at the gene ends were 7 bases for V and 6 bases for J; bases not matched to a gene: 12. The CDR3 region is CSAFQAGWVNEQFF. In DNA form, the CDR3 reads TGCAGCGCCTTCCAAGCGGGATGGGTCAATGAGCAGTTCTTC.

This rearrangement joins TRBV6-5 to TRBJ1-5; TRBD1 agrees at 8 bases. This CDR3 is 15 amino acids long. The germline gives CDR1 MNHEY, CDR2 SVGAGI. V was pared by 8 bases and J by 9 bases, with 15 bases of the junction left unmatched. The CDR3 region has the DNA TGTGCCAGCCTATCCCGGGACAGGCTCGGGGGGCCCCAGCATTTT. Translation gives CASLSRDRLGGPQHF.

This chain uses TRBV18 with TRBJ1-4; D remains ambiguous. Germline V CDR1 and CDR2: KGHSH, LQKENI. The CDR3 loop spans 15 amino acids. V was shortened by 2 bases and J by 0 bases, with 7 bases between the two germline ends. DNA of the CDR3: TGTGCCAGCTCACCAAGAGAGGCAACTAATGAAAAACTGTTTTTT. This encodes CASSPREATNEKLFF.

The CDR3 region is CASSQDSGTGFGQPQHF. DNA for the CDR3: TGTGCCAGCAGCCAAGATAGTGGGACAGGGTTCGGTCAGCCCCAGCATTTT. This sequence joins TRBV4-2 and TRBJ1-5, with 9 bases that match TRBD1. V lost 0 bases, J lost 6 bases, and 9 bases stayed unmatched. The length of the CDR3 is 17 residues. Germline CDR1 LGHNA, CDR2 YNFKEQ.

CDR3: CASSRDFSTQLKQYF. DNA for the CDR3: TGTGCCAGCAGCCGGGACTTCTCGACCCAACTGAAGCAGTACTTC. The gene calls are TRBV9 and TRBJ2-7; TRBD2 might be the D (6 bases). Germline-derived CDR1 and CDR2 are SGDLS and YYNGEE. V was pared by 4 bases and J by 8 bases, with 22 bases between. The CDR3 is 15 residues long. The complete variable domain, with remaining parts taken from reference TRBV9 and TRBJ2-7, reads DSGVTQTPKHLITATGQRVTLRCSPRSGDLSVYWYQQSLDQGLQFLIQYYNGEERAKGNILERFSAQQFPDLHSELNLSSLELGDSALYFCASSRDFSTQLKQYFGPGTRLTVT.

The V and J genes are TRBV7-9 and TRBJ2-3; D gene ambiguous. Germline CDR1 is SEHNR and CDR2 is FQNEAQ (reference sequence). V was trimmed by 4 bases and J by 2 bases, leaving 16 bases between them. The CDR3 covers 16 residues. CDR3 DNA: TGTGCCAGCAGCTCAAGGTACTACCTTGCCACAGATACGCAGTATTTT. This encodes CASSSRYYLATDTQYF.

The V gene is TRBV12-3 or TRBV12-4, the J gene TRBJ1-5; no clear D. The CDR3 is 13 residues long. V shed 2 bases and J shed 15 bases, with 17 bases lying between them. CDR3 amino acids: CASSLLSQARRHF. Here the CDR3 DNA reads TGTGCCAGCAGTTTATTAAGTCAAGCCCGCCGGCATTTT.

The chain uses TRBV5-8 and TRBJ1-5; 8 bases line up with TRBD1. This CDR3 region has 16 residues. Germline CDR1 reads SGHTS; CDR2 reads YDEGEE. V shed 4 bases and J 4 bases; nucleotides not matched to a gene: 10. As DNA, the CDR3 is TGTGCCAGCAGCCTCCCCGACAGGGGTCAGAATCAGCCCCAGCATTTT. Translation gives CASSLPDRGQNQPQHF.

The chain joins TRBV7-2 to TRBJ2-6, with D uncertain. Trimming stripped 5 bases from V and 2 bases from J, with 4 bases between. The CDR3 spans 13 residues. CDR1 and CDR2 from the germline V gene are SGHTA and FQGNSA. DNA of the CDR3: TGTGCCAGCAGCCCTCCTGGGGCCAACGTCCTGACTTTC. It codes for CASSPPGANVLTF.

The chain carries TRBV7-9 and TRBJ1-1; D call uncertain. The CDR3 has 17 residues. The ends were cut back, 1 base at V and 0 bases at J, with 15 bases in the middle. From germline, CDR1 is SEHNR and CDR2 FQNEAQ (reference sequence). In DNA, the CDR3 is TGTGCCAGCAGCTTAGAAATCCCGGGTAATCTGAACACTGAAGCTTTCTTT. Its protein product is CASSLEIPGNLNTEAFF.

CDR3 in DNA: TGTGCCAGCAGTTTCGACAGGGGCAAGAACACTGAAGCTTTCTTT. It codes for CASSFDRGKNTEAFF. The chain couples TRBV27 to TRBJ1-1; 8 nucleotides match TRBD1. The V segment lost 3 bases and the J segment 1 base; nucleotides outside the gene matches: 4. The germline V gene encodes CDR1 MNHEY and CDR2 SMNVEV (reference sequence). The CDR3 covers 15 residues.

The rearrangement uses TRBV7-9 and TRBJ2-1; 7 nucleotides align to TRBD2. There are 16 residues in the CDR3. CDR1 is SEHNR and CDR2 is FQNEAQ in the germline V gene (reference sequence). V trimming: 5 bases; J trimming: 6 bases; junction bases outside the gene matches: 13. CDR3 region: CASSPPGGSKGNEQFF. The CDR3 bases are TGTGCCAGCAGCCCCCCGGGCGGGAGTAAGGGCAATGAGCAGTTCTTC.

The V gene is TRBV5-5, the J gene TRBJ1-6; 12 bases are shared with TRBD1. J lost 7 bases, V lost 5 bases, and 7 bases had no gene match. The CDR3 spans 16 residues. From germline, CDR1 is SGHKS and CDR2 YYEKEE (reference sequence). The CDR3 DNA reads as TGTGCCAGCAGTAGAGCCGGGACAGGGGGCAATTCACCCCTCCACTTT. Translation: CASSRAGTGGNSPLHF.

The J gene is TRBJ1-2, the V gene TRBV4-1, with a possible D match to TRBD1 (6 bases). Germline V gene lookup returns CDR1 MGHRA and CDR2 YSYEKL. Trimming removed 0 bases from V and 7 bases from J, with 24 bases in between. The CDR3 sequence is 18 residues long. The CDR3 DNA is TGCGCCAGCAGCCAAGAGAGGGGGAACACGAGGTTCGTCTCTGGCTACACCTTC. Translating it yields CASSQERGNTRFVSGYTF.

The CDR3: CASSLIGTSTEQYF. DNA of the CDR3: TGTGCCAGCAGTTTAATCGGGACTAGCACCGAGCAGTACTTC. The rearrangement uses TRBV28 and TRBJ2-7; 9 positions match TRBD2. Germline V CDR1 and CDR2: MDHEN, SYDVKM. This CDR3 is 14 amino acids long. J was trimmed by 6 bases and V by 2 bases; bases with no gene match: 5.

The chain links TRBV24-1 to TRBJ2-3; 9 nucleotides line up with TRBD2. V shed 3 bases and J 2 bases; nucleotides not matched to a gene: 5. The CDR3 runs 16 residues. Per germline, CDR1 KGHDR and CDR2 SFDVKD. The CDR3 sequence: CATSDGTSLYTDTQYF. DNA of the CDR3: TGTGCCACCAGTGATGGGACTAGCTTATACACAGATACGCAGTATTTT.

The chain recombines TRBV27 with TRBJ1-1; 7 bases fit TRBD1. J was trimmed by 1 base and V by 4 bases; bases with no gene match: 18. Per germline, CDR1 MNHEY and CDR2 SMNVEV (reference sequence). The length of the CDR3 is 19 residues. CDR3 loop: CASSYLGSWGQSQNTEAFF. CDR3 DNA sequence: TGTGCCAGCAGTTATTTGGGTTCCTGGGGACAGAGCCAGAACACTGAAGCTTTCTTT.